The sequence of this TCR beta chain was determined in a study of CD8+ T cells in alopecia areata. Whole-study context: The drug, oral tofacitinib, was given to treated patients at 5 to 10 mg twice daily.

The study's findings and limits: Scalp clonality, together with expanded CD8+ clones among the top 100, fell significantly with tofacitinib.

Once RNA had been extracted, it was reverse transcribed into cDNA to act as the sequencing template. Sequenced by immunoSEQ multiplex PCR; TCRdb stores in-frame clones only, minus some. Here the sample spans 200,000 to 250,000 clones, about three fifths being singletons. Specified treatment: oral pan-JAK inhibitor, 5-10 mg twice daily. It was from alopecia areata patients that lesional scalp punch biopsies and peripheral blood were collected. This clone occurred a few times. What it binds is unknown. The sample consisted of CD4+ T cells sorted from blood, taken at week 4, from a patient treated with tofacitinib. This TCR came from a human donor with alopecia areata.

The CDR3: CASSLDSSQMATQYF. The DNA for the CDR3 is TGTGCCAGCAGCTTAGACTCCTCGCAAATGGCTACGCAGTATTTT. The gene calls are TRBV7-2 and TRBJ2-3; D unresolved. Trimming took off 1 base at V and 8 bases at J, with 16 bases between the two ends. CDR3 length: 15 amino acids. CDR1 SGHTA and CDR2 FQGNSA come from the germline V gene.